These T cell receptor beta chains were read from a single sample in a study of T-cell reconstitution after alpha-beta-depleted transplantation in children. TCRdb processed the PCR reads anew with MiXCR; each CDR3 protein has one entry. The repertoire consists of 500,000 to 600,000 distinct CDR3 sequences, with 20% to 30% occurring once and the leading ten covering 30% to 40%. Specimen: PBMCs, collected before TCRalphabeta/CD19-depleted stem cell transplant. Source of these receptors: a boy in the first two years of life with Wiskott-Aldrich syndrome, due to receive a stem cell transplant. Both conserved end residues are part of each CDR3. A D gene is named only where the DNA matches it firmly. Some rows mark clone size as missing; the rest say once, few, many or name a class of expanded clone.

j_call v_call clone_size d_call cdr3_aa cdr3_nt
TRBJ2-3 TRBV9 few NA CASSVWPSSRWDTQYF TGTGCCAGCAGCGTCTGGCCTTCTAGCAGATGGGATACGCAGTATTTT
TRBJ1-2 TRBV5-1 NA NA CASSLDSANYGYTF TGCGCCAGCAGCTTGGATTCCGCTAACTATGGCTACACCTTC
TRBJ2-5 TRBV11-2 NA TRBD2 CASRVLAGGETQYF TGTGCCAGCAGAGTACTAGCGGGAGGAGAGACCCAGTACTTC
TRBJ1-2 TRBV12-3/TRBV12-4 NA NA CASSLRRGGYGYTF TGTGCCAGCAGTCTTCGACGGGGAGGCTATGGCTACACCTTC
TRBJ2-3 TRBV28 NA TRBD1 CASSLGQGAPSSGQYF TGTGCCAGCAGCCTTGGACAGGGGGCGCCTTCTTCTGGGCAGTATTTT
TRBJ2-2 TRBV6-1 few NA CASRSGLLNTGELFF TGTGCCAGCAGGTCGGGACTGTTGAACACCGGGGAGCTGTTTTTT
TRBJ2-3 TRBV7-6 few NA CASSDHRVFASTDTQYF TGTGCCAGCAGTGACCACCGTGTGTTCGCTAGCACAGATACGCAGTATTTT
TRBJ2-5 TRBV20-1 few NA CSARDWTDEETQYF TGCAGTGCTAGAGATTGGACGGACGAAGAGACCCAGTACTTC
TRBJ2-1 TRBV19 few NA CASSRSTGTRNEQFF TGTGCCAGTAGTAGATCTACCGGGACGCGGAATGAGCAGTTCTTC
TRBJ1-5 TRBV24-1 NA NA CATGHSNQPQHF TGTGCCACCGGCCATAGCAATCAGCCCCAGCATTTT
TRBJ2-1 TRBV12-3/TRBV12-4 NA TRBD2 CASRGTSFHNEQFF TGTGCCAGCAGGGGGACTAGCTTCCACAATGAGCAGTTCTTC
TRBJ2-1 TRBV5-6 NA NA CASSLVASNEQFF TGTGCCAGCAGCTTGGTAGCTTCCAATGAGCAGTTCTTC
TRBJ2-2 TRBV19 NA TRBD1 CASSSGPYRGNTGELFF TGTGCCAGTAGTTCCGGTCCCTACAGGGGGAACACCGGGGAGCTGTTTTTT
TRBJ2-1 TRBV20-1 NA NA CSAREVNEQFF TGCAGTGCCCGAGAGGTCAATGAGCAGTTCTTC
TRBJ2-3 TRBV10-3 NA NA CAISQGPPDTQYF TGTGCCATCAGTCAGGGGCCCCCAGATACGCAGTATTTT
TRBJ2-1 TRBV20-1 NA NA CSARPTPYNEQFF TGCAGTGCTAGGCCTACCCCCTACAATGAGCAGTTCTTC
TRBJ2-4 TRBV5-1 NA TRBD2 CASSLERSGRDIQYF TGCGCCAGCAGCTTGGAACGTAGCGGGAGGGACATTCAGTACTTC
TRBJ2-1 TRBV9 NA TRBD2 CASSPTSLAGVDEQFF TGTGCCAGCAGCCCCACGTCCCTAGCGGGAGTTGATGAGCAGTTCTTC
TRBJ2-1 TRBV20-1 NA NA CSAPGTGLNEQFF TGCAGTGCCCCTGGAACCGGTTTGAATGAGCAGTTCTTC
TRBJ1-5 TRBV27 few NA CASSPRVPNQPQHF TGTGCCAGCAGTCCGCGGGTCCCCAATCAGCCCCAGCATTTT
TRBJ2-1 TRBV9 NA TRBD2 CASSVTPPLAGGEQFF TGTGCCAGCAGCGTTACGCCTCCTTTAGCGGGAGGGGAGCAGTTCTTC
TRBJ2-7 TRBV20-1 few NA CSAPRTTRNYEQYF TGCAGTGCCCCTCGGACAACCCGTAACTACGAGCAGTACTTC
TRBJ1-1 TRBV25-1 few NA CASRGPGSNTEAFF TGTGCCAGCAGGGGCCCGGGGTCGAACACTGAAGCTTTCTTT
TRBJ2-4 TRBV20-1 few NA CSASDGYGAKNIQYF TGCAGTGCTAGCGACGGCTACGGCGCCAAAAACATTCAGTACTTC
TRBJ2-1 TRBV15 few NA CATSRVRSSEIGNEQFF TGTGCCACCAGCAGAGTCAGATCGTCGGAAATCGGGAATGAGCAGTTCTTC